The rows below give T cell receptor beta chains drawn from one sample of a study of shared clonotypes between healthy human individuals. Measured with immunoSEQ multiplex PCR; TCRdb has only the in-frame clones, and not every one. Of roughly 400,000 clones detected, 90% to 98% appear once; the ten largest clones hold around 0.32%. Sequenced input: memory CD8+ T cells sorted from blood. The receptors were sampled from a man aged 25-45 years in good health. Each CDR3 is given with its conserved first and last residue. A D gene is named only where the DNA matches it firmly. Clone size is stated in some rows and not others, as once, few, many or a class when expanded.

TRBJ2-7 | - | TRBV10-3 | - | TGTGCCATCAGTGACAGGGGCGAGCAGTACTTC | CAISDRGEQYF
TRBJ2-1 | - | TRBV5-4 | - | TGTGCCAGCAGCCCCGGGACTCAGGGGGATGAGCAGTTCTTC | CASSPGTQGDEQFF
TRBJ2-2 | - | TRBV7-3 | TRBD2 | TGTGCCAGCAGCTTAGCGGGAGCGAACACCGGGGAGCTGTTTTTT | CASSLAGANTGELFF
TRBJ2-1 | - | TRBV15 | - | TGTGCCACCAGCAGAGAGGCTAGCACTGAGCAGTTCTTC | CATSREASTEQFF
TRBJ2-1 | - | TRBV30 | TRBD2 | TGTGCCTGCATACGGACTAGCGGGAGGGCCGGGTACAATGAGCAGTTCTTC | CACIRTSGRAGYNEQFF
TRBJ2-1 | - | TRBV19 | TRBD1 | TGTGCCATAACAGGGGTGAATGAGCAGTTCTTC | CAITGVNEQFF
TRBJ2-7 | once | TRBV28 | TRBD2 | TGTGCCAGCAGTTCCCCCCGCACTAGCGGGAGTAAGCAGTACTTC | CASSSPRTSGSKQYF
TRBJ2-1 | - | TRBV2 | TRBD1 | TGTGCCAGCAGGTCCAGGACAGGGAACAATGAGCAGTTCTTC | CASRSRTGNNEQFF
TRBJ1-2 | - | TRBV9 | - | TGTGCCAGCAGCGTAGGGGGCAACTATGGCTACACCTTC | CASSVGGNYGYTF
TRBJ2-3 | - | TRBV2 | TRBD2 | TGTGCCAGCAGCCCGGGACTAGTGCGCACGCAGTATTTT | CASSPGLVRTQYF
TRBJ1-4 | - | TRBV27 | - | TGTGCCAGCAGTTTTCGACCGCGTGCAACTAATGAAAAACTGTTTTTT | CASSFRPRATNEKLFF
TRBJ1-2 | - | TRBV2 | - | TGTGCCAGCAGTGAAAGGGTTCATGGCTACACCTTC | CASSERVHGYTF
TRBJ2-7 | - | TRBV10-2 | - | TGCGCCAGCAGAACCACAAGACCATCCTACGAGCAGTACTTC | CASRTTRPSYEQYF
TRBJ1-4 | - | TRBV5-1 | - | TGCGCCAGCAGCTTGGGTGACATTAAGAATGAAAAACTGTTTTTT | CASSLGDIKNEKLFF
TRBJ1-4 | - | TRBV9 | - | TGTGCCAGCAGCCCGACGACAGGCCTAACTAATGAAAAACTGTTTTTT | CASSPTTGLTNEKLFF
TRBJ2-4 | - | TRBV27 | TRBD1 | TGTGCCAGCAGTGCGACAGGGGGCTGGGACATTCAGTACTTC | CASSATGGWDIQYF
TRBJ2-2 | - | TRBV6-5 | TRBD2 | TGTGCCAGCAGTTACCGAACTAGCGTGGGCACCGGGGAGCTGTTTTTT | CASSYRTSVGTGELFF
TRBJ2-1 | once | TRBV7-9 | - | TGTGCCATCAACAATGAGCAGTTCTTC | CAINNEQFF
TRBJ2-7 | once | TRBV18 | - | TGTGCCAGCTCACCACCGCAGGGACGGTCCTACGAGCAGTACTTC | CASSPPQGRSYEQYF
TRBJ2-7 | once | TRBV28 | - | TGTGCCAGCAGTCTAACCAACTACGAGCAGTACTTC | CASSLTNYEQYF
TRBJ1-4 | - | TRBV5-4 | - | TGTGCCAGCAGTGATGTAGGGGCCCGGCCAAATGAAAAACTGTTTTTT | CASSDVGARPNEKLFF
TRBJ2-5 | - | TRBV5-4 | TRBD1 | TGTGCCAGCAGCTCAATCTTCGGACAGGGCGGAGAGACCCAGTACTTC | CASSSIFGQGGETQYF
TRBJ2-2 | - | TRBV28 | TRBD2 | TGTGCCAGCACAAAGCGGGAGATTTACACCGGGGAGCTGTTTTTT | CASTKREIYTGELFF
TRBJ2-3 | - | TRBV5-6 | TRBD2 | TGTGCCAGCAGCCGACAAGCTAGCGGGAAAAGCACAGATACGCAGTATTTT | CASSRQASGKSTDTQYF
TRBJ2-7 | - | TRBV6-5 | TRBD2 | TGTGCCAGCAGTTACTCGGCGGGAGGTTCCGAGCAGTACTTC | CASSYSAGGSEQYF
TRBJ2-7 | - | TRBV19 | TRBD2 | TGTGCCAGTAGTCCTCGGACTAGCGGGAGGAACGAGCAGTACTTC | CASSPRTSGRNEQYF
TRBJ2-7 | - | TRBV25-1 | - | TGTGCCAGCAGGCGGGACAGCTCCTACGAGCAGTACTTC | CASRRDSSYEQYF
TRBJ2-7 | - | TRBV6-6 | - | TGTGCCAGCAGTTACTCCACCTACGAGCAGTACTTC | CASSYSTYEQYF
TRBJ2-4 | - | TRBV27 | - | TGTGCCAGCTCTCGTTTGTTTCGGGGGATAGCCAAAAACATTCAGTACTTC | CASSRLFRGIAKNIQYF
TRBJ1-1 | - | TRBV6-1 | - | TGTGCCAGCAGTGAACAGGGGCCGGAAGCTTTCTTT | CASSEQGPEAFF
TRBJ2-3 | once | TRBV15 | TRBD2 | TGTGCCACCAGCAGAGGGACTAGCGGCACAGATACGCAGTATTTT | CATSRGTSGTDTQYF
TRBJ2-1 | - | TRBV7-8 | TRBD2 | TGTGCCAGCAGCCATGGGACTAGCGGGAGGGCGGAGCAGTTCTTC | CASSHGTSGRAEQFF
TRBJ2-1 | - | TRBV11-2 | TRBD2 | TGTGCCAGCAGCCTAAACCTGTTGCGGGAGGGTTACAATGAGCAGTTCTTC | CASSLNLLREGYNEQFF
TRBJ2-3 | - | TRBV5-1 | - | TGCGCCAGCAGCCCGGGACCAAACGTCTATAACACAGATACGCAGTATTTT | CASSPGPNVYNTDTQYF
TRBJ2-1 | - | TRBV7-6 | - | TGTGCCAGCAGCTTAGGGGCCAGGAGAAATGAGCAGTTCTTC | CASSLGARRNEQFF
TRBJ2-1 | - | TRBV30 | TRBD2 | TGTGCCTGGAGTGCCGGGACTAGCGGGGCAAATGAGCAGTTCTTC | CAWSAGTSGANEQFF
TRBJ1-1 | - | TRBV6-1 | - | TGTGCCAGCAGCTCCCCACGTCGGACTGAAGCTTTCTTT | CASSSPRRTEAFF
TRBJ2-5 | - | TRBV2 | - | TGTGCCAGCAAGCAGGCCCTTCAAGAGACCCAGTACTTC | CASKQALQETQYF
TRBJ1-5 | - | TRBV27 | - | TGTGCCAGCAGTTTAACAGGGTTCGGTCAGCCCCAGCATTTT | CASSLTGFGQPQHF
TRBJ2-5 | - | TRBV18 | TRBD2 | TGTGCCAGCTCACCGCTAGCGGGTCTCCAAGAGACCCAGTACTTC | CASSPLAGLQETQYF
TRBJ1-3 | once | TRBV7-2 | - | TGTGCCAGCAGCTTTGTCAGCGATCTCTCTGGAAACACCATATATTTT | CASSFVSDLSGNTIYF
TRBJ2-7 | once | TRBV6-6 | - | TGTGCCAGCAGTTACTCGGAACAGGGTTACGAGCAGTACTTC | CASSYSEQGYEQYF
TRBJ1-3 | - | TRBV5-6 | - | TGTGCCAGCAGCTCGGTAAACTCTGGAAACACCATATATTTT | CASSSVNSGNTIYF
TRBJ1-2 | - | TRBV7-9 | TRBD1 | TGTGCCAGCAGCTTGTTCCGGGACAGCCTTTTTTATGGCTACACCTTC | CASSLFRDSLFYGYTF
TRBJ2-7 | - | TRBV7-8 | TRBD1 | TGTGCCAGCAGCCATCCAGGGGGCTGGGGCTACGAGCAGTACTTC | CASSHPGGWGYEQYF
TRBJ1-5 | - | TRBV18 | TRBD1 | TGTGCCAGCTCACTCGGACAGGGGAGGCAGCCCCAGCATTTT | CASSLGQGRQPQHF
TRBJ1-2 | - | TRBV7-9 | TRBD1 | TGTGCCAGCAGCCTCGCTACCGGGACAGGATTTTATGGCTACACCTTC | CASSLATGTGFYGYTF
TRBJ2-3 | - | TRBV2 | TRBD2 | TGTGCCAGCAGTTTAGCGGGTTTCGGCACAGATACGCAGTATTTT | CASSLAGFGTDTQYF
TRBJ1-4 | - | TRBV14 | - | TGTGCCAGCAGCCAAGGAGGGGGGGAAAAACTGTTTTTT | CASSQGGGEKLFF
TRBJ2-1 | - | TRBV28 | - | TGTGCCAGCAGAAGGCAGAACAATGAGCAGTTCTTC | CASRRQNNEQFF
TRBJ2-1 | - | TRBV6-1 | - | TGTGCCAGCAGGAGCCCAGGACTTAACAATGAGCAGTTCTTC | CASRSPGLNNEQFF